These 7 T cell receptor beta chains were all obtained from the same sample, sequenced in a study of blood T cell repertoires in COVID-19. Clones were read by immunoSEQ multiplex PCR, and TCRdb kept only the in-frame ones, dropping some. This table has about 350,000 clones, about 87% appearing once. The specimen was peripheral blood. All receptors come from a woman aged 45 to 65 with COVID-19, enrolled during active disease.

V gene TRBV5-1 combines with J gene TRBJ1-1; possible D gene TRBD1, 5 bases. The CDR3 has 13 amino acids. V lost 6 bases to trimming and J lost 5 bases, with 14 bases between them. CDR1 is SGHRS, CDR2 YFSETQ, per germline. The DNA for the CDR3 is TGCGCCAGCAAAGGGGTAGGAGATACTGAAGCTTTCTTT. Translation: CASKGVGDTEAFF.

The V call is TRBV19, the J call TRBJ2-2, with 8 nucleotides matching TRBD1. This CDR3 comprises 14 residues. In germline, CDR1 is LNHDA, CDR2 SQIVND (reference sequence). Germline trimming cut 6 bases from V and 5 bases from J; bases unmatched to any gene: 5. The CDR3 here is CASRLGQGTGELFF. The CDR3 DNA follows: TGTGCCAGTAGATTAGGACAGGGTACCGGGGAGCTGTTTTTT.

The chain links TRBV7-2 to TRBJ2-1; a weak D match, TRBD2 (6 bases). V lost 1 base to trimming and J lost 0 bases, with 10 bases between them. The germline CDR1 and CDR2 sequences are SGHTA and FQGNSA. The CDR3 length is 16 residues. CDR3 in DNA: TGTGCCAGCAGCTTAGTTTGGGAGGTCTCCTACAATGAGCAGTTCTTC. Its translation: CASSLVWEVSYNEQFF. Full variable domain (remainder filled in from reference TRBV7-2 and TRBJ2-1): GAGVSQSPSNKVTEKGKDVELRCDPISGHTALYWYRQSLGQGLEFLIYFQGNSAPDKSGLPSDRFSAERTGGSVSTLTIQRTQQEDSAVYLCASSLVWEVSYNEQFFGPGTRLTVL.

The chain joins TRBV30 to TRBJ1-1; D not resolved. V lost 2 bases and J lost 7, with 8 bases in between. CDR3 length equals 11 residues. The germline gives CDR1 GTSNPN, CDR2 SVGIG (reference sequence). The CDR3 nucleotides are TGTGCCTGGAGTAATGTATTTGAAGCTTTCTTT. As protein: CAWSNVFEAFF.

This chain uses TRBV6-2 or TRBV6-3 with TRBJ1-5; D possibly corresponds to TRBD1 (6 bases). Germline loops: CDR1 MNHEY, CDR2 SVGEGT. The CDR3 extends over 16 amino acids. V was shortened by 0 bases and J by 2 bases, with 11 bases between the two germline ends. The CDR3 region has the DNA TGTGCCAGCAGTTACTCGGACAGAGGGGGCAATCAGCCCCAGCATTTT. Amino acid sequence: CASSYSDRGGNQPQHF.

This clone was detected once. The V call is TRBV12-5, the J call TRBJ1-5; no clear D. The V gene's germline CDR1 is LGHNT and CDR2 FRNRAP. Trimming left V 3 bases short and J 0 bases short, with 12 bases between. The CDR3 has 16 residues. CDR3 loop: CASGFEGRVSNQPQHF. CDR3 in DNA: TGTGCTAGTGGTTTTGAGGGAAGGGTTAGCAATCAGCCCCAGCATTTT.

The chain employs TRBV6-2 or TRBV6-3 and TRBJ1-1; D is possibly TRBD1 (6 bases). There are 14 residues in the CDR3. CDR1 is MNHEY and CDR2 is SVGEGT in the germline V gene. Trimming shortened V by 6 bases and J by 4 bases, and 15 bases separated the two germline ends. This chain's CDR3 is CASSHPTGSTEAFF. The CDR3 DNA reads TGTGCCAGCAGCCACCCCACAGGGAGCACTGAAGCTTTCTTT.